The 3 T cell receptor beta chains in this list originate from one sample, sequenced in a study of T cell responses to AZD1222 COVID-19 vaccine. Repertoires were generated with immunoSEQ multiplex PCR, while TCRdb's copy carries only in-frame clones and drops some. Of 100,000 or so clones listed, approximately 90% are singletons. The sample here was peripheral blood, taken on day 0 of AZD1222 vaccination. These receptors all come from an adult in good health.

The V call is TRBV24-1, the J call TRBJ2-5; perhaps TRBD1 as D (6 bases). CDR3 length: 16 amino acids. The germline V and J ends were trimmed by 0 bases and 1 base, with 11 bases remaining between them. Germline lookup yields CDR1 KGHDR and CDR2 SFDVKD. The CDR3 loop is CATSDLGGQSQETQYF. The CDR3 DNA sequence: TGTGCCACCAGTGATTTGGGCGGACAGAGCCAAGAGACCCAGTACTTC.

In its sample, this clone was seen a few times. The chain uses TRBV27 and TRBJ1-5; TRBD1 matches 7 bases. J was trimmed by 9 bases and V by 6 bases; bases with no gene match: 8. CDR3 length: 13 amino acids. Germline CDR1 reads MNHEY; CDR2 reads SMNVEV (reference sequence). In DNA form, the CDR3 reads TGTGCCAGCAGAGGGACAGCCCAAGGGCCCCAGCATTTT. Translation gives CASRGTAQGPQHF.

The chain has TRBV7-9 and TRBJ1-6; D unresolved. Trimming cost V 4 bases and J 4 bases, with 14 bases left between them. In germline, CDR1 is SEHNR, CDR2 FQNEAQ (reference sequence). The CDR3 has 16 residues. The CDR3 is CASSSTESVYNSPLHF. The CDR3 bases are TGTGCCAGCAGCTCCACGGAGAGCGTTTATAATTCACCCCTCCACTTT.